Listed below are T cell receptor beta chains from one sample, sequenced in a study of T cell responses to AZD1222 COVID-19 vaccine. The protocol was immunoSEQ multiplex PCR, while the TCRdb copy is restricted to in-frame clones and leaves out a portion. The sample shows about 130,000 clones, 80% to 95% of them seen only once. The sample was peripheral blood, taken on day 0 of MenACWY control vaccination. These receptors were obtained from an adult in good health. The CDR3 runs from the conserved cysteine through the conserved F or W. The D gene is left open where the match is weak. Expanded clones are given a class, and other clones once, few, many or no size at all.

CDR3 DNA: TGTGCCAGCAGCTTGGACTCCAGGGGTATGGGCAATGAGCAGTTCTTC
CDR3 protein: CASSLDSRGMGNEQFF
V gene: TRBV5-6
D gene: .
J gene: TRBJ2-1
clone size: .

CDR3 DNA: TGTGCCAGCAGTAAAGATCACACCGGGGAGCTGTTTTTT
CDR3 protein: CASSKDHTGELFF
V gene: TRBV2
D gene: .
J gene: TRBJ2-2
clone size: .

CDR3 DNA: TGTGCCAGCAGCTACTATCAAGAGACCCAGTACTTC
CDR3 protein: CASSYYQETQYF
V gene: TRBV7-9
D gene: .
J gene: TRBJ2-5
clone size: .

CDR3 DNA: TGTGCCACCCGCCGTACCGGGGAGCTGTTTTTT
CDR3 protein: CATRRTGELFF
V gene: TRBV28
D gene: .
J gene: TRBJ2-2
clone size: once

CDR3 DNA: TGTGCCAGCAGCCGGCAGCGCAATCAGCCCCAGCATTTT
CDR3 protein: CASSRQRNQPQHF
V gene: TRBV3-1/TRBV3-2
D gene: .
J gene: TRBJ1-5
clone size: .

CDR3 DNA: TGTGCCAGCAGTTTAAGCGGGGTCTATAATTCACCCCTCCACTTT
CDR3 protein: CASSLSGVYNSPLHF
V gene: TRBV28
D gene: .
J gene: TRBJ1-6
clone size: .

CDR3 DNA: TGCAGTGCTAGTGTACAGGGGGTGTACTATGGCTACACCTTC
CDR3 protein: CSASVQGVYYGYTF
V gene: TRBV20-1
D gene: TRBD1
J gene: TRBJ1-2
clone size: .

CDR3 DNA: TGTGCCAGCAGCTACGGACTAGCGGGGGGAGACAATGAGCAGTTCTTC
CDR3 protein: CASSYGLAGGDNEQFF
V gene: TRBV5-6
D gene: TRBD2
J gene: TRBJ2-1
clone size: .

CDR3 DNA: TGTGCCAGTAAGACTAGCGGGAGGCAAGAGACCCAGTACTTC
CDR3 protein: CASKTSGRQETQYF
V gene: TRBV19
D gene: TRBD2
J gene: TRBJ2-5
clone size: .

CDR3 DNA: TGTGCCAGCAGACCCGGACAGCAGAATAATTCACCCCTCCACTTT
CDR3 protein: CASRPGQQNNSPLHF
V gene: TRBV28
D gene: .
J gene: TRBJ1-6
clone size: .

CDR3 DNA: TGTGCCACCAGCAGAGATCCCCGGGGGTATGGCTACACCTTC
CDR3 protein: CATSRDPRGYGYTF
V gene: TRBV15
D gene: .
J gene: TRBJ1-2
clone size: .

CDR3 DNA: TGTGCCAGCAGTTACCTGGGGGGCCGTGGTTTAGGCACAGATACGCAGTATTTT
CDR3 protein: CASSYLGGRGLGTDTQYF
V gene: TRBV6-2/TRBV6-3
D gene: .
J gene: TRBJ2-3
clone size: .

CDR3 DNA: TGTGCCAGCAGTTACAACAATGGAGGAAACACCATATATTTT
CDR3 protein: CASSYNNGGNTIYF
V gene: TRBV6-5
D gene: .
J gene: TRBJ1-3
clone size: once

CDR3 DNA: TGTGCCAGCAGCCAAGAAGGCAGGGGGCCCTACAATGAGCAGTTCTTC
CDR3 protein: CASSQEGRGPYNEQFF
V gene: TRBV14
D gene: TRBD1
J gene: TRBJ2-1
clone size: .